Listed below are T cell receptor beta chains from one sample, sequenced in a study of T cell responses to AZD1222 COVID-19 vaccine. TCRdb's table, derived via immunoSEQ multiplex PCR, lists solely in-frame clones and lacks some. The sample includes 90,000 to 150,000 clones, around 89% of them seen just once. The sample consisted of peripheral blood, taken on day 0 of AZD1222 vaccination. The source is an adult in good health. Each CDR3 is given with its conserved first and last residue. Each record gives: clone size, D gene, J gene, V gene, CDR3 protein, CDR3 DNA. A D gene is named only where the DNA matches it firmly. Expanded clones are given a class, and other clones once, few, many or no size at all.

size: NA; D: NA; J: TRBJ2-1; V: TRBV27; CDR3: CASSFRRGYNEQFF; DNA: TGTGCCAGCAGTTTTCGCCGGGGGTACAATGAGCAGTTCTTC
size: NA; D: NA; J: TRBJ1-5; V: TRBV5-5; CDR3: CASSLEPNQPQHF; DNA: TGTGCCAGCAGCTTGGAACCAAATCAGCCCCAGCATTTT
size: NA; D: NA; J: TRBJ1-2; V: TRBV28; CDR3: CASSSTANYGYTF; DNA: TGTGCCAGCAGTTCGACAGCGAACTATGGCTACACCTTC
size: NA; D: NA; J: TRBJ2-7; V: TRBV7-9; CDR3: CASSRSGGHEQYF; DNA: TGTGCCAGCAGCCGAAGTGGGGGCCACGAGCAGTACTTC
size: medium-sized; D: TRBD2; J: TRBJ2-3; V: TRBV7-2; CDR3: CASSTGTSVPDTQYF; DNA: TGTGCCAGCAGCACCGGGACTAGCGTTCCAGATACGCAGTATTTT
size: NA; D: NA; J: TRBJ2-1; V: TRBV19; CDR3: CASNGNSRGGLSYNEQFF; DNA: TGTGCCAGTAACGGTAATAGTCGCGGGGGCCTCTCCTACAATGAGCAGTTCTTC
size: NA; D: TRBD1; J: TRBJ1-1; V: TRBV2; CDR3: CARSDRRVTEAFF; DNA: TGTGCCAGGTCGGACAGGAGGGTAACTGAAGCTTTCTTT
size: NA; D: NA; J: TRBJ1-6; V: TRBV29-1; CDR3: CSVELFGDYNSPLHF; DNA: TGCAGCGTTGAATTGTTCGGAGATTATAATTCACCCCTCCACTTT
size: NA; D: NA; J: TRBJ1-6; V: TRBV5-8; CDR3: CASSLFLVQGNSPLHF; DNA: TGTGCCAGCAGCTTGTTTCTTGTACAGGGCAATTCACCCCTCCACTTT
size: NA; D: TRBD1; J: TRBJ1-6; V: TRBV6-2/TRBV6-3; CDR3: CASSLPGQVVSPLHF; DNA: TGTGCCAGCAGTCTCCCGGGACAGGTTGTCTCACCCCTCCACTTT